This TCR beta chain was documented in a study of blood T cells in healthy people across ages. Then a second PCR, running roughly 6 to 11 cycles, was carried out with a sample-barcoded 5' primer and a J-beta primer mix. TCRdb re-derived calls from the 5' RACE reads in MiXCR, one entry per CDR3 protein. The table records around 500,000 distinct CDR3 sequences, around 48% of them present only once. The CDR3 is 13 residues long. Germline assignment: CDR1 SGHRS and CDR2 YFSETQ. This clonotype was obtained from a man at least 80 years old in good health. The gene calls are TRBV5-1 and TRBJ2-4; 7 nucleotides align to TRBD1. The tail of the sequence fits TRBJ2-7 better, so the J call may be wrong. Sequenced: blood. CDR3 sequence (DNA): TGCGCCAGCAGCGACAGGGAACGGTACGAGCAGTACTTC. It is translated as CASSDRERYEQYF.